This T cell receptor (beta chain) derives from a study of cytomegalovirus exposure and HLA in healthy donors. CDR1 and CDR2 from the germline V gene are LNHNV and YYDKDF (reference sequence). CDR3 length equals 15 residues. The V end was cut by 2 bases, the J end by 5 bases, with 15 bases between. Clones were read by immunoSEQ multiplex PCR, and TCRdb kept only the in-frame ones, dropping some. The sample has 60,000 to 75,000 clones, approximately 95% seen once; the top ten hold over 6%. This chain uses TRBV15 with TRBJ2-5; maybe TRBD2 (7 bases). The sequence was obtained from a woman under 30 in good health and CMV-seropositive. Material: PBMCs. This CDR3 is CATSRWGGREETQYF. Written as DNA, the CDR3 is TGTGCCACCAGCAGATGGGGGGGCAGGGAGGAGACCCAGTACTTC.